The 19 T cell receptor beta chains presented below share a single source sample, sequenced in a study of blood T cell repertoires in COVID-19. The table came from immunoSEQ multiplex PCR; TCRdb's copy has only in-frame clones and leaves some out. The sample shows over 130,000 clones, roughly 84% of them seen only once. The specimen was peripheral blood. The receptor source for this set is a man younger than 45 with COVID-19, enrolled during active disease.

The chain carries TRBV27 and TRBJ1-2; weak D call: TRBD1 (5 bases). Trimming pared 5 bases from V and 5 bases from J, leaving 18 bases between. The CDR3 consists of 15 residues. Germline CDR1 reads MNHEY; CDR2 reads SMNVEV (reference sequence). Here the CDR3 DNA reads TGTGCCAGCAGTACGAACTATCAGGGAAATTATGGCTACACCTTC. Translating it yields CASSTNYQGNYGYTF.

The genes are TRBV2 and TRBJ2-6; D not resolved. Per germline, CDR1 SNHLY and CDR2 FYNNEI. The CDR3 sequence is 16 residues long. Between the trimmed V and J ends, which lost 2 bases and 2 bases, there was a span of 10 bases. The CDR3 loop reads CASSENPPAGANVLTF. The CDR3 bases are TGTGCCAGCAGTGAAAACCCGCCGGCTGGGGCCAACGTCCTGACTTTC. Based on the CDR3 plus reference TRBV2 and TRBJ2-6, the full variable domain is EPEVTQTPSHQVTQMGQEVILRCVPISNHLYFYWYRQILGQKVEFLVSFYNNEISEKSEIFDDQFSVERPDGSNFTLKIRSTKLEDSAMYFCASSENPPAGANVLTFGAGSRLTVL.

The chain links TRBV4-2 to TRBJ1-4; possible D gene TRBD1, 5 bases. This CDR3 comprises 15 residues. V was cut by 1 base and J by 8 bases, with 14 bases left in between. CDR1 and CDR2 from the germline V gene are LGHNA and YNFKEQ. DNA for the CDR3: TGTGCCAGCAGCCAAGGGGCGGGGGAAGGGGAAAAACTGTTTTTT. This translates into CASSQGAGEGEKLFF.

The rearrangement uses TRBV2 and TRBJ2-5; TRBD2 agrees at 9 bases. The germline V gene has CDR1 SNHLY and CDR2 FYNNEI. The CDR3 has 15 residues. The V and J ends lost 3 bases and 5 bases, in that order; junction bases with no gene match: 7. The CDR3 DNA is TGTGCCAGCAGTGATCGTAGCGGGAGAGGGGAGACCCAGTACTTC. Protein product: CASSDRSGRGETQYF.

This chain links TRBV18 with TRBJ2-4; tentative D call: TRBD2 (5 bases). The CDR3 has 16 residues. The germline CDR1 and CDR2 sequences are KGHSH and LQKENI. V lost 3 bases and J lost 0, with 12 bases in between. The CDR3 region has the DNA TGTGCCAGCTCACCCTTGACTACACTAGCCAAAAACATTCAGTACTTC. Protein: CASSPLTTLAKNIQYF.

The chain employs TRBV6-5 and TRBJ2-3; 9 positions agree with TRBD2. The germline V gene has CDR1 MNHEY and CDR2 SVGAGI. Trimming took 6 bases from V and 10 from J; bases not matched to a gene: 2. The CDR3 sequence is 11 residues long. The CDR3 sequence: CASRGTSPQYF. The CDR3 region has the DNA TGTGCCAGCAGGGGGACTAGCCCGCAGTATTTT.

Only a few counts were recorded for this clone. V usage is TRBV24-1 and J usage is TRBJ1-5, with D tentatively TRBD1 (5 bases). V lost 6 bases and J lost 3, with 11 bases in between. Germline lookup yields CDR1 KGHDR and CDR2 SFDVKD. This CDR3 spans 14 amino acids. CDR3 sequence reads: CATSKRGNNQPQHF. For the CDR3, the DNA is TGTGCCACCAGTAAAAGGGGTAACAATCAGCCCCAGCATTTT.

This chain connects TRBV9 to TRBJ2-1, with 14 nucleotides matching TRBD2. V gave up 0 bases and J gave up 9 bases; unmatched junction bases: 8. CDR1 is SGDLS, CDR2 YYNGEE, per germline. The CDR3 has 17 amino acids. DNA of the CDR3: TGTGCCAGCAGCGTAGGGGGACTAGCGGGAGTTCCCGGTGAGCAGTTCTTC. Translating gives CASSVGGLAGVPGEQFF.

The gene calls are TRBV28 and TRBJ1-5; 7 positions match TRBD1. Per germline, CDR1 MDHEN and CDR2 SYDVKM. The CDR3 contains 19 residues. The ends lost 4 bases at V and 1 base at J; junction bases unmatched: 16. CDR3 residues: CASSSLLNAGGLSNQPQHF. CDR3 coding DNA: TGTGCCAGCAGTTCTCTCCTAAATGCAGGGGGGTTAAGCAATCAGCCCCAGCATTTT.

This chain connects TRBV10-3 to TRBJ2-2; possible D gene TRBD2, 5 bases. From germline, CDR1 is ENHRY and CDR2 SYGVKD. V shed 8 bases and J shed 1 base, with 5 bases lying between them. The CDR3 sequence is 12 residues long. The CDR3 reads CAIAGNTGELFF. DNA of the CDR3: TGTGCCATCGCGGGGAACACCGGGGAGCTGTTTTTT.

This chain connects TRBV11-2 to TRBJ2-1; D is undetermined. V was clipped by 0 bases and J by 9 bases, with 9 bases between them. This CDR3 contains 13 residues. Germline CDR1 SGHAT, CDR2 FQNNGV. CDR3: CASSLERRLEQFF. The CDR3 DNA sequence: TGTGCCAGCAGCTTAGAAAGACGACTTGAGCAGTTCTTC. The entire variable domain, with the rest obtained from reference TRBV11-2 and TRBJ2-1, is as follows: EAGVAQSPRYKIIEKRQSVAFWCNPISGHATLYWYQQILGQGPKLLIQFQNNGVVDDSQLPKDRFSAERLKGVDSTLKIQPAKLEDSAVYLCASSLERRLEQFFGPGTRLTVL.

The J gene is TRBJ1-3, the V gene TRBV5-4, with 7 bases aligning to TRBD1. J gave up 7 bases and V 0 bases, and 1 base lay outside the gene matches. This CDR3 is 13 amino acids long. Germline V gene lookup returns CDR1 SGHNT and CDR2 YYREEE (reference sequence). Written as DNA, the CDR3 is TGTGCCAGCAGCTTGGGGGGACAGAACACCATATATTTT. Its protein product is CASSLGGQNTIYF.

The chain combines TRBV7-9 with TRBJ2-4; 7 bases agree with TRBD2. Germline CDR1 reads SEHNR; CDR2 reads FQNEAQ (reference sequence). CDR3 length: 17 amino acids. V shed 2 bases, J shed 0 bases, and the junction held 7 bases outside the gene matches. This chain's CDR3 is CASSLSVAGVAKNIQYF. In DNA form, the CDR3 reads TGTGCCAGCAGCTTATCGGTAGCGGGTGTAGCCAAAAACATTCAGTACTTC.

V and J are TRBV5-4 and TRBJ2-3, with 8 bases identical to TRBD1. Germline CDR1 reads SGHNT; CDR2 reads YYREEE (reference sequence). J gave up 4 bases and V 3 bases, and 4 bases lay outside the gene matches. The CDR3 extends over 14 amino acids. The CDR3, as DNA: TGTGCCAGCAGCTCAGCACAGGGGGCAGATACGCAGTATTTT. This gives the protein CASSSAQGADTQYF. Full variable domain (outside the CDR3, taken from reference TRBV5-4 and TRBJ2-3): ETGVTQSPTHLIKTRGQQVTLRCSSQSGHNTVSWYQQALGQGPQFIFQYYREEENGRGNFPPRFSGLQFPNYSSELNVNALELDDSALYLCASSSAQGADTQYFGPGTRLTVL.

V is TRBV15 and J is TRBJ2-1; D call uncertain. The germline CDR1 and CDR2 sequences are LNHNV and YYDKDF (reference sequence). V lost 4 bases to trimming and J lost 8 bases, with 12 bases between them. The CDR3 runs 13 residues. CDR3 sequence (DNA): TGTGCCACCAGCAATCCCCCAACAGATGAGCAGTTCTTC. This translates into CATSNPPTDEQFF.

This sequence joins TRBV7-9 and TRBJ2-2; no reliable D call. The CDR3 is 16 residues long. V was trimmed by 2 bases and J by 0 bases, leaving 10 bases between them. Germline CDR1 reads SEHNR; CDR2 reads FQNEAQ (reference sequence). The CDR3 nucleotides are TGTGCCAGCAGCTTACTAAGTAGAGCGAACACCGGGGAGCTGTTTTTT. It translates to CASSLLSRANTGELFF.

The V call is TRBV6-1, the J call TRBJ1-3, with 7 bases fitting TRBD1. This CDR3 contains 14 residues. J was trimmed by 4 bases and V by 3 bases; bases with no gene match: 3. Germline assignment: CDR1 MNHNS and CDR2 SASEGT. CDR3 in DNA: TGTGCCAGCAGTGAGACAGGGAAAGGAAACACCATATATTTT. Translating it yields CASSETGKGNTIYF.

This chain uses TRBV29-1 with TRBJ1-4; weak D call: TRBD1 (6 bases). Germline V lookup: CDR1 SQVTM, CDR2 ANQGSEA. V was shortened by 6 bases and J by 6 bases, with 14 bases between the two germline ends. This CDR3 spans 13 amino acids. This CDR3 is CSVEGGADEKLFF. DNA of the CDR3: TGCAGCGTCGAGGGGGGGGCAGATGAAAAACTGTTTTTT.

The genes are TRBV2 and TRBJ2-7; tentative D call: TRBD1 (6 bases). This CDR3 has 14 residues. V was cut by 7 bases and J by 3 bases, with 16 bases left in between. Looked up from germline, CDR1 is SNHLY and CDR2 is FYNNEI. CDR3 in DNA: TGTGCCAGCATGGTACAGGGTGGGATCTACGAGCAGTACTTC. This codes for CASMVQGGIYEQYF. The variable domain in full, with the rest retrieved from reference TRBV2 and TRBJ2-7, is EPEVTQTPSHQVTQMGQEVILRCVPISNHLYFYWYRQILGQKVEFLVSFYNNEISEKSEIFDDQFSVERPDGSNFTLKIRSTKLEDSAMYFCASMVQGGIYEQYFGPGTRLTVT.